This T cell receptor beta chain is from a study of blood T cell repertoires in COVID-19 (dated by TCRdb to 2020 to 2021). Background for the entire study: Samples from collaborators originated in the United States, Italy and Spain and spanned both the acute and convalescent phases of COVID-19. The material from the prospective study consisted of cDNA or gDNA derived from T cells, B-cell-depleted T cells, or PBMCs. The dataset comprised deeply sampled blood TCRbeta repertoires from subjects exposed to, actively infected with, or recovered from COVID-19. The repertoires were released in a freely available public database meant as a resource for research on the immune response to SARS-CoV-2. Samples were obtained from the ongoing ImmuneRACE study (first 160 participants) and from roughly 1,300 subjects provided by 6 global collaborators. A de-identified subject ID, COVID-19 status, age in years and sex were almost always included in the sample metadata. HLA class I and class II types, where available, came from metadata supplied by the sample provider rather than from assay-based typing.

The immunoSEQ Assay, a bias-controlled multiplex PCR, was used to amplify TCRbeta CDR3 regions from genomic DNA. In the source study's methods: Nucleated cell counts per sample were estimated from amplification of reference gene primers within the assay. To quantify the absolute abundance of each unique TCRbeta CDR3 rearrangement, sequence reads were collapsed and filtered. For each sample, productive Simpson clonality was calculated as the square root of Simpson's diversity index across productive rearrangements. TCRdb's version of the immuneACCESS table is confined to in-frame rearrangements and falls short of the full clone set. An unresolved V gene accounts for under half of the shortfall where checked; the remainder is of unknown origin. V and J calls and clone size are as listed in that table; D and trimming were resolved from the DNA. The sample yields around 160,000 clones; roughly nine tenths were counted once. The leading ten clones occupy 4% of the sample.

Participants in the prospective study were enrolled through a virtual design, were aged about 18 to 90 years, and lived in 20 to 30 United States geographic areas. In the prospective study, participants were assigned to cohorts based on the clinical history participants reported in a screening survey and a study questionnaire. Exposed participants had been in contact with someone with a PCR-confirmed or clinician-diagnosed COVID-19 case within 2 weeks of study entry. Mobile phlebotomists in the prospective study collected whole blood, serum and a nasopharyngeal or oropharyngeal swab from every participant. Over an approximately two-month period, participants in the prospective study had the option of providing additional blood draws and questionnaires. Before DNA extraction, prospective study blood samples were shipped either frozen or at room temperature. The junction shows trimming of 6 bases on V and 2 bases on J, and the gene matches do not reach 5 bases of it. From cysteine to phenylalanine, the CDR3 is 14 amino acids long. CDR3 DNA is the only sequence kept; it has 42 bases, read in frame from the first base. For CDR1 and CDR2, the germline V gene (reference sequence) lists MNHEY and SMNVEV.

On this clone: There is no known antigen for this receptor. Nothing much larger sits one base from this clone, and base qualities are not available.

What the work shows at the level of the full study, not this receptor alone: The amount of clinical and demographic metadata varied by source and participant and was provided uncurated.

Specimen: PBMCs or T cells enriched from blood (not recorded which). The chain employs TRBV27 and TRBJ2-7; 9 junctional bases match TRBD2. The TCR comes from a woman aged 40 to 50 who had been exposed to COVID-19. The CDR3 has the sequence CASRTSSGTYEQYF. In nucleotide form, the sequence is TGTGCCAGCAGAACATCTAGCGGGACCTACGAGCAGTACTTC.